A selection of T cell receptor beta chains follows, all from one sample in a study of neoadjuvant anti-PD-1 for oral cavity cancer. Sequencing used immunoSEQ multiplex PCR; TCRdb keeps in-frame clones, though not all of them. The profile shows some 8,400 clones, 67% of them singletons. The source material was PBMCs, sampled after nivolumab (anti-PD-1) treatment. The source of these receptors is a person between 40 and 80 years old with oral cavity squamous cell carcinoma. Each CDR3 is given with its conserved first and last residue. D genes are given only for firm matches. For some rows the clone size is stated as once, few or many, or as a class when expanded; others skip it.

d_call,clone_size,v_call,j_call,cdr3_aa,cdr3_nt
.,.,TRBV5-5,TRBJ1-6,CASSLHGDYNSPLHF,TGTGCCAGCAGCTTGCATGGGGACTATAATTCACCCCTCCACTTT
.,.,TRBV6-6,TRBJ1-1,CASSLLGHVNTEAFF,TGTGCCAGCAGTTTACTCGGACACGTGAACACTGAAGCTTTCTTT
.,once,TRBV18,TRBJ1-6,CASSRRTENSPLHF,TGTGCCAGCTCACGTAGGACAGAGAATTCACCCCTCCACTTT
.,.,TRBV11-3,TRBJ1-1,CASSSGDTEAFF,TGTGCCAGCAGCTCGGGGGACACTGAAGCTTTCTTT
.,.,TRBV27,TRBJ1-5,CASSFQIPLSNQPQHF,TGTGCCAGCAGTTTCCAAATACCCCTAAGCAATCAGCCCCAGCATTTT
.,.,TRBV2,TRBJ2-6,CASNLRAGANVLTF,TGTGCCAGCAATCTCAGGGCCGGGGCCAACGTCCTGACTTTC
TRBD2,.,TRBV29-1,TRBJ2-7,CSTRLAGAGEQYF,TGCAGCACCAGACTAGCGGGGGCCGGCGAGCAGTACTTC
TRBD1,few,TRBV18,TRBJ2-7,CASSFPGQLHEQYF,TGTGCCAGCTCATTCCCGGGACAGCTTCATGAGCAGTACTTC
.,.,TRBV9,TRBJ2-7,CASSVAGSEQYF,TGTGCCAGCAGCGTAGCAGGGTCCGAGCAGTACTTC
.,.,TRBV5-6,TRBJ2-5,CASSFIVGGGETQYF,TGTGCCAGCAGCTTCATCGTTGGGGGTGGGGAGACCCAGTACTTC
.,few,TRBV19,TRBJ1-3,CASSISRTHSGNTIYF,TGTGCCAGTAGTATAAGCAGAACTCACTCTGGAAACACCATATATTTT
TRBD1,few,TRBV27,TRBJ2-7,CASSLGAGQGTYEQYF,TGTGCCAGCAGTTTAGGCGCGGGACAGGGCACCTACGAGCAGTACTTC
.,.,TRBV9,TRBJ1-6,CASSIRDGENSPLHF,TGTGCCAGCAGCATCCGGGACGGAGAAAATTCACCCCTCCACTTT
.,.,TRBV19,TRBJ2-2,CASRVAGGAGELFF,TGTGCCAGTAGGGTGGCAGGGGGGGCCGGGGAGCTGTTTTTT
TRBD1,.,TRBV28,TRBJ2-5,CASSLPRGQQETQYF,TGTGCCAGCAGCCTTCCGAGGGGACAGCAAGAGACCCAGTACTTC
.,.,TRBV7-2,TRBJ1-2,CASSLWGRSGYTF,TGTGCCAGCAGCCTTTGGGGGCGCAGTGGCTACACCTTC
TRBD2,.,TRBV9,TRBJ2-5,CASSPQAGGPETQYF,TGTGCCAGCAGCCCCCAAGCGGGGGGGCCCGAGACCCAGTACTTC
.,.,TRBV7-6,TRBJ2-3,CASSFRREHSTDTQYF,TGTGCCAGCAGCTTTAGAAGAGAGCACAGCACAGATACGCAGTATTTT
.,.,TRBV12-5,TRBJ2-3,CASGLGPGADTQYF,TGTGCTAGTGGTTTGGGACCAGGGGCAGATACGCAGTATTTT
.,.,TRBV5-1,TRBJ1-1,CASSLRQGSTEAFF,TGCGCCAGCAGCTTGAGGCAGGGGAGCACTGAAGCTTTCTTT